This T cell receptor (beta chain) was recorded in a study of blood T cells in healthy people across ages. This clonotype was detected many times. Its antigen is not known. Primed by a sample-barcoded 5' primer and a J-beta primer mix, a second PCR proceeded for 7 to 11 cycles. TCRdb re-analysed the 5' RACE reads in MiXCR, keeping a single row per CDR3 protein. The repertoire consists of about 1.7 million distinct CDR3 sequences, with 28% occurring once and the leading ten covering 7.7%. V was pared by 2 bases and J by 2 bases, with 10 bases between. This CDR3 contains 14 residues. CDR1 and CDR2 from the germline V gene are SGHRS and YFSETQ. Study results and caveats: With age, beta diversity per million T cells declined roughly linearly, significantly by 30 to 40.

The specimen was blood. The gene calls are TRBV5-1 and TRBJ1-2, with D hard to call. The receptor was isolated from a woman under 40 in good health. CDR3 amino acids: CASSFSVGNYGYTF. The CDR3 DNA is TGCGCCAGCAGCTTCAGCGTCGGGAACTATGGCTACACCTTC. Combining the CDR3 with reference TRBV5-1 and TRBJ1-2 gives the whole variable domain KAGVTQTPRYLIKTRGQQVTLSCSPISGHRSVSWYQQTPGQGLQFLFEYFSETQRNKGNFPGRFSGRQFSNSRSEMNVSTLELGDSALYLCASSFSVGNYGYTFGSGTRLTVV.